This TCR beta chain was captured by sequencing in a study of pediatric ulcerative colitis. Profiling relied on immunoSEQ multiplex PCR, and the TCRdb table lists in-frame clones only, not all of them. The sample records tens of thousands of clones, 55% to 85% being singletons. Rectal tissue came from one to two pinch biopsies taken at colonoscopy. Only one count was recorded for this clone. The CDR3 consists of 15 residues. Germline V CDR1 and CDR2: KGHSH, LQKENI. With 6 bases clipped from V and 7 bases from J, the junction kept 10 bases outside the gene matches. The chain joins TRBV18 to TRBJ2-1; 9 bases agree with TRBD1. The receptor's source is a boy under 18 with moderate ulcerative colitis. Sequenced input: gut tissue. In DNA form, the CDR3 reads TGTGCCAGCTCGCGGAACAGGGGGCAGGTGAATGAGCAGTTCTTC. Amino acid sequence: CASSRNRGQVNEQFF.